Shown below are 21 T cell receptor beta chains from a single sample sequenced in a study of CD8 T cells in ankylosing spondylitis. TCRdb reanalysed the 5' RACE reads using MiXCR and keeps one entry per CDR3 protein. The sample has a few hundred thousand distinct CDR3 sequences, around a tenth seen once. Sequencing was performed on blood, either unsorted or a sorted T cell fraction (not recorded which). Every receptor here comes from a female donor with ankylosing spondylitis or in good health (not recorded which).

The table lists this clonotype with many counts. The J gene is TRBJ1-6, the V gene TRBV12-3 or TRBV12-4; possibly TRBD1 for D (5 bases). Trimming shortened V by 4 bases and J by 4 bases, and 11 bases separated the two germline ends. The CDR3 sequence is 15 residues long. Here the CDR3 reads CASSSRQSYNSPLHF. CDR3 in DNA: TGTGCCAGCAGTTCTAGACAGTCTTATAATTCACCCCTCCACTTT.

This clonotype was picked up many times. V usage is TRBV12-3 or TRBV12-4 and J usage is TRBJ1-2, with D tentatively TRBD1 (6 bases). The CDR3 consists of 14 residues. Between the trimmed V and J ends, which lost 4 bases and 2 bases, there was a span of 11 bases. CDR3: CASSSLDRNYGYTF. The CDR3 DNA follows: TGTGCCAGCAGTTCGCTCGACAGGAACTATGGCTACACCTTC.

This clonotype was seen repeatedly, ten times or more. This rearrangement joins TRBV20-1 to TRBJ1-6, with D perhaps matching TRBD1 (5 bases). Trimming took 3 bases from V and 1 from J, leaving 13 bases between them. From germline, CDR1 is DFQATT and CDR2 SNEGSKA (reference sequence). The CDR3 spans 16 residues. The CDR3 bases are TGCAGTGCTAGCCGCTGGGGACGGTCCTATAATTCACCCCTCCACTTT. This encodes CSASRWGRSYNSPLHF.

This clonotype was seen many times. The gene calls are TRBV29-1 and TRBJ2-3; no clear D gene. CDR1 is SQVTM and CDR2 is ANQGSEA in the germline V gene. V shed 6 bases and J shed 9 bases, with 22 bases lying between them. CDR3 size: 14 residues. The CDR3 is CSVDPPEGGATQYF. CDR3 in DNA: TGCAGCGTGGACCCGCCAGAAGGTGGTGCCACGCAGTATTTT.

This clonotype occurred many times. This CDR3 reads CASSLRSRANTGELFF. The CDR3 DNA follows: TGCGCCAGCAGCTTGAGAAGCAGGGCGAACACCGGGGAGCTGTTTTTT. The chain employs TRBV5-1 and TRBJ2-2; D may be TRBD1 (5 bases). Germline CDR1 reads SGHRS; CDR2 reads YFSETQ. The germline V and J ends were trimmed by 1 base and 0 bases, with 10 bases remaining between them. This CDR3 has 16 amino acids.

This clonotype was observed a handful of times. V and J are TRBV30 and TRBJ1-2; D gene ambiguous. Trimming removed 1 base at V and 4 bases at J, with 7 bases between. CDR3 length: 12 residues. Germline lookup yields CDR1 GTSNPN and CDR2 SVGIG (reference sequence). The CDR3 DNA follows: TGTGCCTGGAGTGAGGGTTCCTATGGCTACACCTTC. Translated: CAWSEGSYGYTF.

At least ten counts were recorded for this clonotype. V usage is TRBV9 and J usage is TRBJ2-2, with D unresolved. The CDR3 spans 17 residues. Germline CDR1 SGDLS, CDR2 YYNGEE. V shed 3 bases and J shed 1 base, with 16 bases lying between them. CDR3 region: CASSANRHLGNTGELFF. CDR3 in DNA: TGTGCCAGCAGCGCAAACAGACACCTTGGGAACACCGGGGAGCTGTTTTTT.

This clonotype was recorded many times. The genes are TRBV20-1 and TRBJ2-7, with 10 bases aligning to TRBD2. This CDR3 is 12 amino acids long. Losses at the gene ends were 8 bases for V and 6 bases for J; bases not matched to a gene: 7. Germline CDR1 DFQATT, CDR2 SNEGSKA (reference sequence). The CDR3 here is CSTGTSVVEQYF. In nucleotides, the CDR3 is TGCAGTACCGGGACTAGCGTTGTCGAGCAGTACTTC.

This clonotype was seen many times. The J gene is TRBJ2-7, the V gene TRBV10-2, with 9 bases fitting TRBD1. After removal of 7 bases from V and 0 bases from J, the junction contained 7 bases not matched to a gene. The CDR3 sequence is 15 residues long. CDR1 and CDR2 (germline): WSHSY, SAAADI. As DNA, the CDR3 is TGCGCCAGCAATGGGGGACAGGGAATCTCCTACGAGCAGTACTTC. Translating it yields CASNGGQGISYEQYF.

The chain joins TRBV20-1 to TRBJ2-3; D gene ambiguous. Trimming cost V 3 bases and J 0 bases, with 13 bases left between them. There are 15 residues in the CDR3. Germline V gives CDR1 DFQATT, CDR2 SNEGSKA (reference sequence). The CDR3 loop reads CSARPLVYSTDTQYF. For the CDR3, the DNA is TGCAGTGCTAGGCCCCTAGTATATAGCACAGATACGCAGTATTTT.

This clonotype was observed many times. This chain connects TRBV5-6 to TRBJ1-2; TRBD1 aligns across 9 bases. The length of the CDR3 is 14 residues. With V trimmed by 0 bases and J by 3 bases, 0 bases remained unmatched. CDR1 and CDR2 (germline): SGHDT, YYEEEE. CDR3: CASSLGTGDYGYTF. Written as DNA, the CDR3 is TGTGCCAGCAGCTTGGGGACAGGGGACTATGGCTACACCTTC. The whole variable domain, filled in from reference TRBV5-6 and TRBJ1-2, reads DAGVTQSPTHLIKTRGQQVTLRCSPKSGHDTVSWYQQALGQGPQFIFQYYEEEERQRGNFPDRFSGHQFPNYSSELNVNALLLGDSALYLCASSLGTGDYGYTFGSGTRLTVV.

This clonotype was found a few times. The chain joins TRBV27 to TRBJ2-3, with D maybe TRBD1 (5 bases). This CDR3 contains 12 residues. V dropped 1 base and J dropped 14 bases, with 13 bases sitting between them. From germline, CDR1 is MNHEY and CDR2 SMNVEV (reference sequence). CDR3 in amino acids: CASSLYQKGLYF. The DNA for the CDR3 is TGTGCCAGCAGTTTATACCAAAAGGGGCTGTATTTT.

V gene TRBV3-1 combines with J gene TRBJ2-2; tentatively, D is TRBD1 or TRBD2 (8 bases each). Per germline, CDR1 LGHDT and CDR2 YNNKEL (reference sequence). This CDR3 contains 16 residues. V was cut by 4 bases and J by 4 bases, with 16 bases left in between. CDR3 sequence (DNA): TGTGCCAGCAGCCCGGCGGGGGGACAGGTCACCGGGGAGCTGTTTTTT. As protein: CASSPAGGQVTGELFF.

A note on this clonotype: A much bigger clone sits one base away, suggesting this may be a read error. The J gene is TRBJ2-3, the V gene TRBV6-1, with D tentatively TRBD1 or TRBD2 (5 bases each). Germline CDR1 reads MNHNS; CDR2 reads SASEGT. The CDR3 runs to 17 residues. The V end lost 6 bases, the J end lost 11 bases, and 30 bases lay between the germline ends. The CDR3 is CASSRRGERQHPFLQYF. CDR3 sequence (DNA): TGTGCCAGCAGCAGACGAGGGGAGCGGCAGCACCCCTTCCTGCAGTATTTT.

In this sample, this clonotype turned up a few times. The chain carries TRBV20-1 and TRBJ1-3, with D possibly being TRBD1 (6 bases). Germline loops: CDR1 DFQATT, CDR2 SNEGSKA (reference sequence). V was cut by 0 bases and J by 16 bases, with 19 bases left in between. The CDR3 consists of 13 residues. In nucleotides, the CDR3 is TGCAGTGCTAGAGATAAATGGACAGCCAATTATTATTTT. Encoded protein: CSARDKWTANYYF.

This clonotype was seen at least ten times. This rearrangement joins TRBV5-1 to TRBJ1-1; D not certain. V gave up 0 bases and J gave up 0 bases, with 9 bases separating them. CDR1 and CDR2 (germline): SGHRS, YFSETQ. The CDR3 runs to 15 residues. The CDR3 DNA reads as TGCGCCAGCAGCTTGGAGGACGTATTGAACACTGAAGCTTTCTTT. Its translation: CASSLEDVLNTEAFF.

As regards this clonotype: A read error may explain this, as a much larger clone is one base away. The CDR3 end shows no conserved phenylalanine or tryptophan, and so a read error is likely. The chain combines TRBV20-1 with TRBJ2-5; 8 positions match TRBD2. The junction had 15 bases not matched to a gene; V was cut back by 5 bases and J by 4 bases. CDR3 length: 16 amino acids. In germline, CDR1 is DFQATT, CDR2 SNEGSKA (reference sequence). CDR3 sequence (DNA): TGCAGTGCTCCCCCCGCGTCGGGAGGGTTGAGAGAGACCCAGTACTTA. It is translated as CSAPPASGGLRETQYL.

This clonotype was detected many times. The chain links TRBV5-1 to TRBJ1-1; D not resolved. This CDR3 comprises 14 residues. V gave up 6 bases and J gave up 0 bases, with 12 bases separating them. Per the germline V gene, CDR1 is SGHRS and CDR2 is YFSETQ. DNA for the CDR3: TGCGCCAGCAAAAGAGAGTTATTGAACACTGAAGCTTTCTTT. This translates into CASKRELLNTEAFF. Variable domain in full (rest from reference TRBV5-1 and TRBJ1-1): KAGVTQTPRYLIKTRGQQVTLSCSPISGHRSVSWYQQTPGQGLQFLFEYFSETQRNKGNFPGRFSGRQFSNSRSEMNVSTLELGDSALYLCASKRELLNTEAFFGQGTRLTVV.

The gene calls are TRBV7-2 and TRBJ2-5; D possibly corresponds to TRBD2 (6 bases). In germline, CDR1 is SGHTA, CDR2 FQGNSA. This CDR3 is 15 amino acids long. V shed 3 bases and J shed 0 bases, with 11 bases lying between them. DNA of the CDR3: TGTGCCAGCAGCTTTTACCGGGACTACCAAGAGACCCAGTACTTC. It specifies CASSFYRDYQETQYF.

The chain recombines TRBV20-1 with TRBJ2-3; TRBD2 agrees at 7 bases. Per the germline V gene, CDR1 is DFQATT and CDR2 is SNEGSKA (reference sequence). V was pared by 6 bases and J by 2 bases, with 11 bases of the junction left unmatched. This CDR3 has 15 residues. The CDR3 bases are TGCAGTGCCGCGCGGGCTAGCGGTAACACAGATACGCAGTATTTT. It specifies CSAARASGNTDTQYF.

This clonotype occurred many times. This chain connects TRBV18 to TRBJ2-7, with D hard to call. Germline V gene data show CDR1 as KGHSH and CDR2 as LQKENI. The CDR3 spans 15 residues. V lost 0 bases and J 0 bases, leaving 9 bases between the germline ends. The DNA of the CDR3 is TGTGCCAGCTCACCACCGGATACCTACTCCTACGAGCAGTACTTC. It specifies CASSPPDTYSYEQYF.